Below, 12 T cell receptor beta chains from the same sample are listed, as sequenced in a study of cytomegalovirus exposure and HLA in healthy donors. The study ran its PCR with 60 Vbeta and 13 Jbeta primers. The protocol was immunoSEQ multiplex PCR, while the TCRdb copy is restricted to in-frame clones and leaves out a portion. The sample consists of 100,000 to 150,000 clones, roughly 78% of them appearing once. Sequencing was performed on PBMCs. Receptors originate from a man aged 30 to 39 in good health and CMV-seropositive.

The V gene is TRBV27, the J gene TRBJ2-2; D is unclear. V shed 7 bases and J shed 0 bases, with 12 bases lying between them. Germline V CDR1 and CDR2: MNHEY, SMNVEV (reference sequence). The length of the CDR3 is 15 residues. The CDR3 sequence is CASMIEQTNTGELFF. The CDR3 DNA follows: TGTGCCAGCATGATTGAACAAACGAACACCGGGGAGCTGTTTTTT.

This clone is a singleton in its sample. The rearrangement uses TRBV20-1 and TRBJ2-7, with D possibly matching TRBD2 (5 bases). This CDR3 comprises 11 residues. Germline V gene data show CDR1 as DFQATT and CDR2 as SNEGSKA (reference sequence). Trimming removed 4 bases at V and 2 bases at J, with 6 bases between. CDR3 residues: CSATGTYEQYF. The CDR3, as DNA: TGCAGTGCTACCGGGACCTACGAGCAGTACTTC.

This clone was seen just once. The junction differs from germline at one of its ends, possibly a read error. This chain joins TRBV11-2 and TRBJ1-4; tentatively, D is TRBD1 (5 bases). This CDR3 has 13 amino acids. Germline CDR1 reads SGHAT; CDR2 reads FQNNGV. CDR3 bases: TGTGCCAGCAGCCCCGTTGCGGGGGTGGGGTGGGTATTT. It codes for CASSPVAGVGWVF.

This chain links TRBV6-1 with TRBJ1-4; TRBD1 matches 11 bases. The V segment lost 7 bases and the J segment 8 bases; nucleotides outside the gene matches: 6. The length of the CDR3 is 14 residues. CDR1 MNHNS and CDR2 SASEGT come from the germline V gene. The CDR3 DNA reads as TGTGCCAGCATGTGGGGACAGGGGGGAGAAAAACTGTTTTTT. Protein product: CASMWGQGGEKLFF.

The rearrangement joins TRBV21-1 to TRBJ2-6; TRBD1, as called in the table, went unchecked against the DNA. TRBV21-1 represents a pseudogene. This CDR3 contains 19 residues. CDR3 loop: CASPRDNRGRCSGANVLTF. The DNA of the CDR3 is TGTGCCAGCCCCAGGGATAACAGGGGGCGATGTTCTGGGGCCAACGTCCTGACTTTC.

The chain combines TRBV15 with TRBJ1-4; D not certain. Germline V gene data show CDR1 as LNHNV and CDR2 as YYDKDF (reference sequence). CDR3 size: 14 residues. V dropped 3 bases and J dropped 7 bases, with 12 bases sitting between them. The CDR3 bases are TGTGCCACCAGCAGTCCTACGGGAAGTGAAAAACTGTTTTTT. Its protein is CATSSPTGSEKLFF.

V gene TRBV5-5 combines with J gene TRBJ1-2, with a tentative D call TRBD1 (5 bases). The CDR3 length is 16 residues. V lost 1 base and J lost 0, with 13 bases in between. CDR1 is SGHKS, CDR2 YYEKEE, per germline (reference sequence). This CDR3 reads CASSLSQGLSNYGYTF. The CDR3 DNA follows: TGTGCCAGCAGCTTGTCCCAGGGCCTGTCTAACTATGGCTACACCTTC. Using reference TRBV5-5 and TRBJ1-2 for the parts outside the CDR3, the full variable domain is DAGVTQSPTHLIKTRGQQVTLRCSPISGHKSVSWYQQVLGQGPQFIFQYYEKEERGRGNFPDRFSARQFPNYSSELNVNALLLGDSALYLCASSLSQGLSNYGYTFGSGTRLTVV.

The chain is built from TRBV21-1 and TRBJ2-5; the table's TRBD2 call for D was not verified on the DNA. TRBV21-1 is designated a pseudogene. The CDR3 spans 16 residues. The CDR3 nucleotides are TGTGCCAGCAGCAGCCGGCGGGGTAGCGGGGGGTCGGACCAGTACTTC. The encoded protein is CASSSRRGSGGSDQYF.

This chain uses TRBV10-2 with TRBJ2-1, with D possibly matching TRBD2 (6 bases). This CDR3 region has 16 residues. Germline-derived CDR1 and CDR2 are WSHSY and SAAADI. With 2 bases removed from V and 0 bases from J, the gap between germline ends came to 11 bases. The CDR3 nucleotides are TGCGCCAGCAGTGAGCTAGCGCTGAGCTCCTACAATGAGCAGTTCTTC. Translated: CASSELALSSYNEQFF.

The rearrangement joins TRBV6-1 to TRBJ1-1; D might be TRBD1 (6 bases). The CDR3 contains 13 residues. CDR1 and CDR2 from the germline V gene are MNHNS and SASEGT. V lost 4 bases and J 1 base, leaving 7 bases between the germline ends. Here the CDR3 DNA reads TGTGCCAGCAGTGGGACAGCGAACACTGAAGCTTTCTTT. Translating it yields CASSGTANTEAFF.

The chain is built from TRBV18 and TRBJ2-2; 10 nucleotides agree with TRBD2. Germline lookup yields CDR1 KGHSH and CDR2 LQKENI. Trimming removed 7 bases from V and 6 bases from J; junction bases left unmatched: 5. The length of the CDR3 is 14 residues. The CDR3 region is CASWQGLASGELFF. CDR3 DNA: TGTGCCAGCTGGCAGGGACTAGCGTCCGGGGAGCTGTTTTTT.

V and J are TRBV25-1 and TRBJ2-5; a weak D match, TRBD2 (5 bases). The assigned J gene may be wrong: the sequence end matches TRBJ2-7 better. Germline CDR1 MGHDK, CDR2 SYGVNS. CDR3 length: 13 residues. The CDR3 reads CASSAGISYEQYF. The CDR3 DNA reads as TGTGCCAGCAGTGCGGGGATCAGCTACGAGCAGTACTTC.